This T cell receptor (beta chain) derives from a study of OX40 agonist ivuxolimab in advanced cancers. Study-wide context: Patients received intravenous ivuxolimab every 2 weeks at 0.01 to 10 mg/kg.

The CDR3 has 11 amino acids. V was trimmed by 4 bases and J by 8 bases, leaving 8 bases between them. Germline V gene data show CDR1 as LGHNT and CDR2 as FRNRAP. TCRdb's copy holds only in-frame clones and misses some; the assay was immunoSEQ multiplex PCR. There are under 80,000 clones in the sample; around 80% occur only once, and 1.1% lies in the top ten. The specimen was CD4+ or CD8+ T cells sorted from blood, collected in a trial of the OX40 agonist ivuxolimab. This TCR came from an adult with an advanced solid tumor such as melanoma, head and neck, liver or kidney cancer. V and J are TRBV12-5 and TRBJ1-2; D is undetermined. CDR3 coding DNA: TGTGCTAGTGGTTCCCCCGAGGGCTACACCTTC. Its translation is CASGSPEGYTF.